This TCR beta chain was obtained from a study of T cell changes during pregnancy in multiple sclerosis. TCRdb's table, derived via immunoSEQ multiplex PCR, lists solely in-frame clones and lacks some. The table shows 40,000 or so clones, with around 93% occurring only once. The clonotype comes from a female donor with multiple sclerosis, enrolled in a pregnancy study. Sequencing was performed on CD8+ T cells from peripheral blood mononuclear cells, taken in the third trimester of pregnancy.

The CDR3 reads CASSLGTAYGYTF. The CDR3 DNA sequence: TGTGCCAGCAGTTTAGGGACAGCCTATGGCTACACCTTC. The rearrangement uses TRBV6-5 and TRBJ1-2, with 7 bases matching TRBD1. With V trimmed by 4 bases and J by 4 bases, 3 bases remained unmatched. The CDR3 is 13 amino acids. From germline, CDR1 is MNHEY and CDR2 SVGAGI.